The 2 T cell receptor beta chains below were found in one sample sequenced in a study of STAT5B mutations in CD4+ large granular lymphocyte leukemia. Produced via immunoSEQ multiplex PCR; TCRdb's table is partial and in-frame only. The sample has approximately 31,000 clones; about 71% are singletons. The sequencing sample was made of CD4+ T cells from blood buffy coats. The receptors were gathered from a human donor in good health.

V usage is TRBV5-6 and J usage is TRBJ2-7; no clear D. The CDR3 is 13 residues long. Germline V gene data show CDR1 as SGHDT and CDR2 as YYEEEE. V gave up 1 base and J gave up 1 base, with 6 bases separating them. The CDR3 DNA follows: TGTGCCAGCAGCTTGCGGGTATCCTACGAGCAGTACTTC. Protein product: CASSLRVSYEQYF.

CDR3: CASSPVMTTDTQYF. DNA of the CDR3: TGTGCCAGCAGCCCGGTGATGACAACCGATACGCAGTATTTT. The chain joins TRBV11-2 to TRBJ2-3, with no clear D. Trimming pared 5 bases from V and 6 bases from J, leaving 15 bases between. Germline-derived CDR1 and CDR2 are SGHAT and FQNNGV. The length of the CDR3 is 14 residues.